A single sample gave rise to the 26 T cell receptor beta chains below, sequenced in a study of blood T cell repertoires in COVID-19. Clones were read by immunoSEQ multiplex PCR, and TCRdb kept only the in-frame ones, dropping some. The sample records more than 95,000 clones, around 85% being singletons. The sequencing sample was made of peripheral blood. These receptor sequences come from a man aged 50-60 years with acute or convalescent COVID-19.

This chain uses TRBV24-1 with TRBJ1-1; a possible D gene is TRBD1 (5 bases). CDR3 length: 13 residues. The germline V gene encodes CDR1 KGHDR and CDR2 SFDVKD. Trimming left V 11 bases short and J 3 bases short, with 15 bases between. CDR3 protein: CASAAAGYTEAFF. The CDR3 DNA follows: TGTGCCAGCGCGGCAGCAGGGTACACTGAAGCTTTCTTT.

V gene TRBV18 combines with J gene TRBJ2-7; TRBD1 matches at 9 bases. Germline CDR1 is KGHSH and CDR2 is LQKENI. The CDR3 runs to 15 residues. Trimming removed 3 bases from V and 3 bases from J; junction bases left unmatched: 6. In nucleotides, the CDR3 is TGTGCCAGCTCACCTAACTGGGACAGGGACTACGAGCAGTACTTC. It translates to CASSPNWDRDYEQYF.

By sample share, this clone is medium-sized (0.01 to 0.1%). J is TRBJ1-2 and V is TRBV6-5; the match to TRBD1 covers 7 bases. Germline CDR1 reads MNHEY; CDR2 reads SVGAGI. The CDR3 sequence is 14 residues long. The V segment lost 6 bases and the J segment 8 bases; nucleotides outside the gene matches: 12. In DNA form, the CDR3 reads TGTGCCAGCAGCCCCCAGGGGGGTAGCCGCGGCTACACCTTC. It yields the protein CASSPQGGSRGYTF.

The V call is TRBV29-1, the J call TRBJ2-2, with 8 bases identical to TRBD1. The V gene's germline CDR1 is SQVTM and CDR2 ANQGSEA. The CDR3 loop spans 14 amino acids. The V and J ends lost 6 bases and 4 bases, in that order; junction bases with no gene match: 7. CDR3 nucleotides: TGCAGCGTGGAGCTACAGGGGGGCACCGGGGAGCTGTTTTTT. Protein sequence: CSVELQGGTGELFF.

This clone was seen just once. The V gene is TRBV19, the J gene TRBJ1-4; 8 positions match TRBD1. CDR3 size: 13 residues. The junction had 5 bases not matched to a gene; V was cut back by 7 bases and J by 7 bases. Germline CDR1 is LNHDA and CDR2 is SQIVND (reference sequence). CDR3 coding DNA: TGTGCCAGTATGGAGACAGGGGCTGAAAAACTGTTTTTT. Encoded protein: CASMETGAEKLFF.

This clone was seen only a few times. V is TRBV19 and J is TRBJ1-5; 10 bases match TRBD1. CDR1 LNHDA and CDR2 SQIVND come from the germline V gene (reference sequence). V lost 2 bases, J lost 1 base, and 5 bases stayed unmatched. CDR3 size: 17 residues. In DNA form, the CDR3 reads TGTGCCAGTAGTATATGGCGGGGACAGGGGAGCAATCAGCCCCAGCATTTT. Translation: CASSIWRGQGSNQPQHF.

V and J are TRBV5-1 and TRBJ2-1, with D possibly TRBD2 on 6 matching bases. V lost 1 base and J lost 3, with 14 bases in between. The V gene's germline CDR1 is SGHRS and CDR2 YFSETQ. CDR3 length equals 16 residues. CDR3 DNA sequence: TGCGCCAGCAGCTTGTTGGCCGCGGGGAACTACAATGAGCAGTTCTTC. Its translation: CASSLLAAGNYNEQFF.

The chain uses TRBV19 and TRBJ1-1; D may be TRBD1 (5 bases). Germline V gene lookup returns CDR1 LNHDA and CDR2 SQIVND (reference sequence). The CDR3 totals 16 residues. The V end lost 5 bases, the J end lost 2 bases, and 18 bases lay between the germline ends. CDR3: CASSSTGGWANTEAFF. Written as DNA, the CDR3 is TGTGCCAGTAGTTCCACGGGGGGTTGGGCAAACACTGAAGCTTTCTTT.

This chain uses TRBV10-2 with TRBJ2-5; maybe TRBD1 (5 bases). Germline V gene data show CDR1 as WSHSY and CDR2 as SAAADI. The CDR3 runs 13 residues. Deletions cut 2 bases from V and 7 bases from J, with 11 bases between. CDR3 in DNA: TGCGCCAGCAGTGAGACAGGTCCCGGGACCCAGTACTTC. Translated, it gives CASSETGPGTQYF.

The DNA for the CDR3 is TGTGCCAGCAGTTTAGAAAGGCAGGGCAACACTGAAGCTTTCTTT. It encodes CASSLERQGNTEAFF. The J gene is TRBJ1-1, the V gene TRBV27; maybe TRBD1 (5 bases). The germline V gene has CDR1 MNHEY and CDR2 SMNVEV (reference sequence). The CDR3 spans 15 residues. V was cut by 2 bases and J by 2 bases, with 12 bases left in between.

The gene calls are TRBV9 and TRBJ2-7, with 11 bases fitting TRBD2. CDR1 is SGDLS, CDR2 YYNGEE, per germline. The CDR3 totals 15 residues. With 4 bases clipped from V and 5 bases from J, the junction kept 8 bases outside the gene matches. CDR3 nucleotide sequence: TGTGCCAGCAGCCCTTTCCTAGCGGGGGGAGACGAGCAGTACTTC. Protein product: CASSPFLAGGDEQYF. Using reference TRBV9 and TRBJ2-7 for the parts outside the CDR3, the full variable domain is DSGVTQTPKHLITATGQRVTLRCSPRSGDLSVYWYQQSLDQGLQFLIQYYNGEERAKGNILERFSAQQFPDLHSELNLSSLELGDSALYFCASSPFLAGGDEQYFGPGTRLTVT.

The chain joins TRBV19 to TRBJ1-2, with 7 bases fitting TRBD1. CDR3 size: 15 residues. With 3 bases clipped from V and 0 bases from J, the junction kept 4 bases outside the gene matches. Germline assignment: CDR1 LNHDA and CDR2 SQIVND (reference sequence). CDR3 in amino acids: CASSIQGVPNYGYTF. The CDR3, as DNA: TGTGCCAGTAGTATCCAGGGGGTTCCTAACTATGGCTACACCTTC.

The J gene is TRBJ2-7, the V gene TRBV4-1, with a weak D call TRBD2 (6 bases). V was trimmed by 0 bases and J by 9 bases, leaving 12 bases between them. Germline CDR1 reads MGHRA; CDR2 reads YSYEKL. This CDR3 comprises 13 residues. CDR3 protein: CASSQDRGGRQYF. The DNA of the CDR3 is TGCGCCAGCAGCCAAGACCGGGGAGGCCGGCAGTACTTC.

This clone was recorded once. This chain connects TRBV7-9 to TRBJ2-1; 10 bases align to TRBD1. This CDR3 has 15 amino acids. The ends lost 5 bases at V and 6 bases at J; junction bases unmatched: 7. CDR1 SEHNR and CDR2 FQNEAQ come from the germline V gene (reference sequence). Here the CDR3 reads CASSLTGTGVNEQFF. Written as DNA, the CDR3 is TGTGCCAGCAGCCTGACCGGGACAGGGGTCAATGAGCAGTTCTTC. Full variable domain (outside the CDR3, taken from reference TRBV7-9 and TRBJ2-1): DTGVSQNPRHKITKRGQNVTFRCDPISEHNRLYWYRQTLGQGPEFLTYFQNEAQLEKSRLLSDRFSAERPKGSFSTLEIQRTEQGDSAMYLCASSLTGTGVNEQFFGPGTRLTVL.

The chain recombines TRBV18 with TRBJ2-1; 9 nucleotides agree with TRBD2. Germline trimming cut 3 bases from V and 2 bases from J; bases unmatched to any gene: 5. Germline CDR1 reads KGHSH; CDR2 reads LQKENI. The CDR3 length is 16 residues. In nucleotides, the CDR3 is TGTGCCAGCTCACCCAGTAGCGGGGGCCCCTACAATGAGCAGTTCTTC. This sequence encodes CASSPSSGGPYNEQFF.

Only a few counts were recorded for this clone. J is TRBJ2-7 and V is TRBV11-2, with 13 bases aligning to TRBD2. CDR3 size: 15 residues. With V trimmed by 5 bases and J by 5 bases, 6 bases remained unmatched. CDR1 SGHAT and CDR2 FQNNGV come from the germline V gene. The CDR3 spells CASSTSGRARDEQYF. CDR3 bases: TGTGCCAGCAGCACTAGCGGGAGGGCCCGCGACGAGCAGTACTTC.

This chain connects TRBV3-1 (or the pseudogene TRBV3-2) to TRBJ1-2, with D perhaps TRBD1 (5 bases). This CDR3 is 15 amino acids long. V gave up 1 base and J gave up 3 bases, with 12 bases separating them. Germline-derived CDR1 and CDR2 are LGHDT and YNNKEL (reference sequence). CDR3 nucleotides: TGTGCCAGCAGCCAAGGGTGGGACTCCTACTATGGCTACACCTTC. Translated, it gives CASSQGWDSYYGYTF.

V usage is TRBV12-3 or TRBV12-4 and J usage is TRBJ2-3; D ambiguous. Trimming removed 8 bases from V and 2 bases from J, with 11 bases in between. This CDR3 spans 13 amino acids. CDR3 region: CASGWSFTDTQYF. CDR3 DNA sequence: TGTGCCAGCGGGTGGAGCTTCACAGATACGCAGTATTTT.

This clone occurred once. The chain links TRBV27 to TRBJ2-1; D ambiguous. The CDR3 has 13 amino acids. Germline values: CDR1 MNHEY, CDR2 SMNVEV (reference sequence). V dropped 6 bases and J dropped 8 bases, with 14 bases sitting between them. The CDR3 region has the DNA TGTGCCAGCAGCAGACTTAGTAGTGATGAGCAGTTCTTC. Amino acid sequence: CASSRLSSDEQFF.

There are a few counts of this clone. CDR3: CASSVGRGGKTQYF. The DNA for the CDR3 is TGTGCCAGCAGCGTAGGTAGGGGAGGGAAGACCCAGTACTTC. The rearrangement uses TRBV9 and TRBJ2-5; 7 bases are a match to TRBD2. Germline-derived CDR1 and CDR2 are SGDLS and YYNGEE. Trimming cost V 0 bases and J 6 bases; bases outside gene matches: 5. The CDR3 runs to 14 residues.

The chain combines TRBV10-3 with TRBJ1-1; TRBD1 is a possible D gene (5 bases). Germline CDR1 is ENHRY and CDR2 is SYGVKD. V lost 6 bases and J lost 3, with 20 bases in between. The CDR3 totals 16 residues. The CDR3 region is CAISLSPPQGYTEAFF. The DNA for the CDR3 is TGTGCCATCAGCTTATCCCCCCCCCAGGGATACACTGAAGCTTTCTTT.

This clone was detected a few times. The chain employs TRBV23-1 and TRBJ2-1, with D possibly TRBD1 on 6 matching bases. TRBV23-1 is designated an ORF whose function remains uncertain. The ends were cut back, 2 bases at V and 1 base at J, with 15 bases in the middle. The CDR3 loop spans 17 amino acids. The CDR3 reads CASSQPQTGVSYNEQFF. Here the CDR3 DNA reads TGCGCCAGCAGTCAACCTCAGACAGGCGTGTCCTACAATGAGCAGTTCTTC.

The V and J genes are TRBV7-9 and TRBJ2-3; perhaps TRBD2 as D (5 bases). From germline, CDR1 is SEHNR and CDR2 FQNEAQ (reference sequence). The CDR3 contains 17 residues. The V end lost 6 bases, the J end lost 5 bases, and 24 bases lay between the germline ends. The CDR3 region is CASSPFMGGRFGDTQYF. The CDR3, as DNA: TGTGCCAGCAGTCCCTTTATGGGTGGGAGATTCGGAGATACGCAGTATTTT.

This clone was recorded once. The genes are TRBV7-2 and TRBJ2-3; 10 nucleotides align to TRBD2. This CDR3 region has 16 residues. From germline, CDR1 is SGHTA and CDR2 FQGNSA. J was trimmed by 3 bases and V by 7 bases; bases with no gene match: 10. The CDR3 nucleotides read TGTGCCAGCACCGCCAGACTAGCGGGCCCTACAGATACGCAGTATTTT. This sequence encodes CASTARLAGPTDTQYF. Drawing the rest from reference TRBV7-2 and TRBJ2-3, the complete variable domain is GAGVSQSPSNKVTEKGKDVELRCDPISGHTALYWYRQSLGQGLEFLIYFQGNSAPDKSGLPSDRFSAERTGGSVSTLTIQRTQQEDSAVYLCASTARLAGPTDTQYFGPGTRLTVL.

The V gene is TRBV15, the J gene TRBJ2-5, with 12 bases fitting TRBD2. Germline V gene lookup returns CDR1 LNHNV and CDR2 YYDKDF (reference sequence). V trimming: 5 bases; J trimming: 7 bases; junction bases outside the gene matches: 8. This CDR3 is built from 15 residues. DNA of the CDR3: TGTGCCACCAGCCCGCCCCCGGGACTAGCGGGGACCCAGTACTTC. Its protein product is CATSPPPGLAGTQYF.

This sequence joins TRBV18 and TRBJ1-1, with 7 bases fitting TRBD1. V lost 0 bases to trimming and J lost 0 bases; unmatched junction nucleotides: 7. The CDR3 covers 17 residues. The germline V gene has CDR1 KGHSH and CDR2 LQKENI. CDR3 DNA sequence: TGTGCCAGCTCACCACCGAAAGGGACAGACATGAACACTGAAGCTTTCTTT. Protein sequence: CASSPPKGTDMNTEAFF.